These 25 T cell receptor beta chains were all obtained from the same sample, sequenced in a study of cytomegalovirus exposure and HLA in healthy donors. 60 Vbeta and 13 Jbeta primers were used in PCR. Generated by immunoSEQ multiplex PCR, the TCRdb table keeps only in-frame clones and is missing some. This sample yields about 130,000 clones, of which over 70% are seen a single time; approximately 1.7% belongs to the top ten. Specimen: PBMCs. These receptors originate from a woman aged 40 to 50 in good health and CMV-seronegative.

This clone was observed a single time. The chain links TRBV10-2 to TRBJ2-3; 12 nucleotides line up with TRBD2. The V gene's germline CDR1 is WSHSY and CDR2 SAAADI. The CDR3 spans 17 residues. After removal of 6 bases from V and 1 base from J, the junction contained 8 bases not matched to a gene. In DNA form, the CDR3 reads TGCGCCAGCAGGTTACTAGCGGGAGGTCGGGGCACAGATACGCAGTATTTT. This translates into CASRLLAGGRGTDTQYF.

CDR3 amino acids: CASSLFPAGGQETQYF. CDR3 nucleotides: TGTGCCAGCAGTTTATTCCCAGCGGGGGGGCAAGAGACCCAGTACTTC. The V call is TRBV28, the J call TRBJ2-5; 10 nucleotides align to TRBD2. CDR1 and CDR2 (germline): MDHEN, SYDVKM. The J segment lost 2 bases and the V segment lost 1 base, leaving 4 bases of the junction unmatched. The CDR3 covers 16 residues.

The chain joins TRBV5-6 to TRBJ2-2; D possibly corresponds to TRBD1 (6 bases). The ends were cut back, 0 bases at V and 7 bases at J, with 13 bases in the middle. CDR3 length equals 15 residues. The germline V gene encodes CDR1 SGHDT and CDR2 YYEEEE. CDR3: CASSLGGHPSGELFF. For the CDR3, the DNA is TGTGCCAGCAGCTTGGGGGGACACCCCAGCGGGGAGCTGTTTTTT.

The V call is TRBV9, the J call TRBJ2-7, with a tentative D call TRBD2 (6 bases). The CDR3 consists of 15 residues. Germline V CDR1 and CDR2: SGDLS, YYNGEE. V lost 5 bases to trimming and J lost 3 bases, with 18 bases between them. CDR3 sequence (DNA): TGTGCCAGCAGTACCGAGGGCGGGGCTTACTACGAGCAGTACTTC. Amino acids: CASSTEGGAYYEQYF.

Concerning this clone itself: The identical CDR3 is also encoded by other nucleotide sequences in the sample. The genes are TRBV7-9 and TRBJ1-1, with 12 positions matching TRBD1. The germline CDR1 and CDR2 sequences are SEHNR and FQNEAQ (reference sequence). V was pared by 4 bases and J by 6 bases, with 3 bases of the junction left unmatched. The length of the CDR3 is 14 residues. The CDR3: CASSSRDRGPEAFF. The CDR3 bases are TGTGCCAGCAGCTCTAGGGACAGGGGGCCTGAAGCTTTCTTT.

The rearrangement links TRBV19 to TRBJ2-7; 9 nucleotides align to TRBD1. CDR1 and CDR2 (germline): LNHDA, SQIVND (reference sequence). The CDR3 sequence is 15 residues long. V dropped 5 bases and J dropped 2; count of bases not matched to a gene: 7. The CDR3 protein is CASSQGQGRTYEQYF. CDR3 sequence (DNA): TGTGCCAGTAGTCAGGGACAGGGACGTACCTACGAGCAGTACTTC.

This rearrangement joins TRBV7-9 to TRBJ2-3; D unresolved. Germline CDR1 SEHNR, CDR2 FQNEAQ (reference sequence). This CDR3 region has 14 residues. V dropped 7 bases and J dropped 0 bases, with 11 bases sitting between them. DNA for the CDR3: TGTGCCAGCACCCAGGTTGCCAGCACAGATACGCAGTATTTT. Amino acids: CASTQVASTDTQYF.

This sequence joins TRBV7-9 and TRBJ2-5; 9 nucleotides agree with TRBD2. Germline V gene sequence: CDR1 SEHNR, CDR2 FQNEAQ (reference sequence). This CDR3 is built from 16 residues. After removal of 4 bases from V and 6 bases from J, the junction contained 12 bases not matched to a gene. The CDR3: CASSSWEAGGMKTQYF. CDR3 DNA: TGTGCCAGCAGCTCCTGGGAGGCGGGGGGGATGAAGACCCAGTACTTC.

The chain carries TRBV6-1 and TRBJ2-5, with D perhaps matching TRBD2 (6 bases). V lost 2 bases, J lost 7 bases, and 14 bases lay in between. CDR3 size: 14 residues. Germline V gene data show CDR1 as MNHNS and CDR2 as SASEGT. CDR3 DNA: TGTGCCAGCAGTGAACCTTGGCAGGGAGGGACCCAGTACTTC. It encodes CASSEPWQGGTQYF.

The chain employs TRBV9 and TRBJ2-3, with 9 bases identical to TRBD1. Trimming removed 4 bases from V and 10 bases from J; junction bases left unmatched: 13. In germline, CDR1 is SGDLS, CDR2 YYNGEE. CDR3 length equals 15 residues. CDR3 coding DNA: TGTGCCAGCAGCCAGGGGGACAGGGAAGAGTCGGCGCAGTATTTT. Its translation: CASSQGDREESAQYF.

This rearrangement joins TRBV19 to TRBJ1-1, with 8 bases lining up with TRBD1. Trimming at V came to 7 bases and at J to 3 bases, leaving 7 bases not matched to a gene. Germline lookup yields CDR1 LNHDA and CDR2 SQIVND (reference sequence). This CDR3 is 14 amino acids long. The CDR3 spells CASIPTGGYTEAFF. CDR3 coding DNA: TGTGCCAGTATTCCCACAGGGGGGTACACTGAAGCTTTCTTT.

The gene calls are TRBV6-5 and TRBJ2-5, with TRBD1 matching over 9 bases. The J call may not be correct, given that the DNA end is closer to TRBJ2-7. In germline, CDR1 is MNHEY, CDR2 SVGAGI. The length of the CDR3 is 15 residues. The CDR3 here is CASSWGTGKGYEQYF. The CDR3 DNA reads as TGTGCCAGCAGTTGGGGGACAGGGAAAGGCTACGAGCAGTACTTC.

The rearrangement uses TRBV27 and TRBJ2-3, with D unclear. The CDR3 length is 14 residues. Germline values: CDR1 MNHEY, CDR2 SMNVEV (reference sequence). V lost 4 bases to trimming and J lost 4 bases, with 12 bases between them. The CDR3 here is CASSSPSGSDTQYF. CDR3 nucleotides: TGTGCCAGCAGTTCCCCATCAGGTTCAGATACGCAGTATTTT.

CDR3 DNA sequence: TGTGCCAGCAGTATCGGGACAGGGCTCTATGGCTACACCTTC. Protein product: CASSIGTGLYGYTF. The J gene is TRBJ1-2, the V gene TRBV6-5; 9 nucleotides match TRBD1. This CDR3 has 14 amino acids. Germline V gene data show CDR1 as MNHEY and CDR2 as SVGAGI. The junction had 5 bases not matched to a gene; V was cut back by 5 bases and J by 4 bases.

V usage is TRBV5-1 and J usage is TRBJ2-1; 11 bases line up with TRBD1. The length of the CDR3 is 16 residues. Germline V CDR1 and CDR2: SGHRS, YFSETQ. The trim removed 0 bases at V and 8 bases at J, leaving 7 bases unmatched. CDR3 DNA: TGCGCCAGCAGCTTGGGGGGGACAGGGGGTATCGATGAGCAGTTCTTC. Amino acids: CASSLGGTGGIDEQFF.

Worth noting for this clone: A junction end diverges from the germline sequence, so it may reflect a read error. The gene calls are TRBV4-2 and TRBJ2-4, with a weak D call TRBD2 (6 bases). Per germline, CDR1 LGHNA and CDR2 YNFKEQ. CDR3 length: 16 residues. DNA for the CDR3: TGTGCCAGCAGCCAAGCCGGGGAGGCGGCCAAAAACAGTCAGTACTTC. Translating it yields CASSQAGEAAKNSQYF.

The J gene is TRBJ2-3, the V gene TRBV5-1; 8 bases agree with TRBD1. V lost 5 bases, J lost 2 bases, and 7 bases stayed unmatched. CDR1 and CDR2 from the germline V gene are SGHRS and YFSETQ. The CDR3 has 15 amino acids. The CDR3 DNA reads TGCGCCAGCAGACAGGGGGTTGGTTCCACAGATACGCAGTATTTT. This gives the protein CASRQGVGSTDTQYF.

This chain connects TRBV7-2 to TRBJ1-3, with D hard to call. The V end lost 4 bases, the J end lost 0 bases, and 10 bases lay between the germline ends. The CDR3 consists of 15 residues. Germline assignment: CDR1 SGHTA and CDR2 FQGNSA. The CDR3 here is CASSSAGLSGNTIYF. In DNA form, the CDR3 reads TGTGCCAGCAGCTCGGCAGGCCTCTCTGGAAACACCATATATTTT.

The chain recombines TRBV27 with TRBJ2-7; 8 bases fit TRBD2. The CDR3 is made up of 14 amino acids. CDR1 is MNHEY, CDR2 SMNVEV, per germline (reference sequence). Losses at the gene ends were 5 bases for V and 6 bases for J; bases not matched to a gene: 9. As DNA, the CDR3 is TGTGCCAGCAGTACCAGACTAGCGACGTTCGAGCAGTACTTC. The encoded protein is CASSTRLATFEQYF.

In its sample, this clone was seen a few times. The rearrangement uses TRBV5-1 and TRBJ1-5, with D possibly matching TRBD1 (6 bases). Germline V lookup: CDR1 SGHRS, CDR2 YFSETQ. This CDR3 region has 13 residues. The V end was cut by 2 bases, the J end by 9 bases, with 12 bases between. The CDR3 coding sequence is TGCGCCAGCAGCTTATCAGGGGATCGGCCCCAGCATTTT. This encodes CASSLSGDRPQHF.

The chain is built from TRBV5-1 and TRBJ1-4; D is uncertain. Germline CDR1 reads SGHRS; CDR2 reads YFSETQ. The V end lost 0 bases, the J end lost 4 bases, and 7 bases lay between the germline ends. The CDR3 consists of 14 residues. The CDR3 bases are TGCGCCAGCAGCTTGGACAGTCTTAATGAAAAACTGTTTTTT. Amino acid sequence: CASSLDSLNEKLFF. The full variable domain, its missing parts supplied by reference TRBV5-1 and TRBJ1-4, is KAGVTQTPRYLIKTRGQQVTLSCSPISGHRSVSWYQQTPGQGLQFLFEYFSETQRNKGNFPGRFSGRQFSNSRSEMNVSTLELGDSALYLCASSLDSLNEKLFFGSGTQLSVL.

The chain is built from TRBV28 and TRBJ2-2; D not resolved. The CDR3 loop spans 13 amino acids. Per germline, CDR1 MDHEN and CDR2 SYDVKM. V lost 6 bases and J 3 bases, leaving 8 bases between the germline ends. Here the CDR3 DNA reads TGTGCCAGCAGAACCACGGACACCGGGGAGCTGTTTTTT. Its translation: CASRTTDTGELFF. Using reference TRBV28 and TRBJ2-2 for the parts outside the CDR3, the full variable domain is DVKVTQSSRYLVKRTGEKVFLECVQDMDHENMFWYRQDPGLGLRLIYFSYDVKMKEKGDIPEGYSVSREKKERFSLILESASTNQTSMYLCASRTTDTGELFFGEGSRLTVL.

This clone came up once. The chain recombines TRBV28 with TRBJ2-1, with a possible D match to TRBD1 (5 bases). The CDR3 length is 18 residues. V lost 6 bases and J 7 bases, leaving 28 bases between the germline ends. In germline, CDR1 is MDHEN, CDR2 SYDVKM. The CDR3 sequence is CASSYRFSGKIMGNEQFF. The DNA for the CDR3 is TGTGCCAGCAGCTACCGGTTTTCAGGGAAGATTATGGGAAATGAGCAGTTCTTC.

The chain has TRBV6-5 and TRBJ1-1; D is undetermined. Per the germline V gene, CDR1 is MNHEY and CDR2 is SVGAGI. The CDR3 length is 14 residues. Between the trimmed V and J ends, which lost 5 bases and 7 bases, there was a span of 17 bases. The CDR3 loop reads CASSLRLPSDEAFF. The CDR3 DNA follows: TGTGCCAGCAGTCTCCGGCTCCCTAGTGATGAAGCTTTCTTT.

This chain joins TRBV27 and TRBJ2-6; TRBD1 agrees at 8 bases. The V segment lost 7 bases and the J segment 4 bases; nucleotides outside the gene matches: 6. Germline-derived CDR1 and CDR2 are MNHEY and SMNVEV (reference sequence). The CDR3 is made up of 15 amino acids. The CDR3 region has the DNA TGTGCCAGCACCCGGACAGGGTACGGGGCCAACGTCCTGACTTTC. Translating it yields CASTRTGYGANVLTF.